One and the same sample provided the 28 T cell receptor beta chains below, sequenced in a study of T cell responses to AZD1222 COVID-19 vaccine. Sequencing was performed with immunoSEQ multiplex PCR; in TCRdb, only in-frame clones are kept and a portion is missing. The data hold more than 150,000 clones, with around 90% observed a single time. This sample comprised peripheral blood, obtained on day 0 of AZD1222 vaccination. These receptor sequences come from an adult in good health.

This chain uses TRBV6-5 with TRBJ1-4, with a weak D call TRBD1 (5 bases). V was shortened by 6 bases and J by 8 bases, with 13 bases between the two germline ends. Looked up from germline, CDR1 is MNHEY and CDR2 is SVGAGI. This CDR3 contains 13 residues. The CDR3 nucleotides are TGTGCCAGCAGGTCGACAGACGGGGAAAAACTGTTTTTT. This codes for CASRSTDGEKLFF.

The CDR3 bases are TGTGCCAGCAGCCGACAGGGGGGTGGCACCGGGGAGCTGTTTTTT. Translation: CASSRQGGGTGELFF. V gene TRBV28 combines with J gene TRBJ2-2; 9 nucleotides align to TRBD1. CDR3 length equals 15 residues. With 6 bases clipped from V and 4 bases from J, the junction kept 6 bases outside the gene matches. Germline values: CDR1 MDHEN, CDR2 SYDVKM.

J is TRBJ1-5 and V is TRBV5-8; the D gene is possibly TRBD1 (5 bases). The germline gives CDR1 SGHTS, CDR2 YDEGEE. The CDR3 totals 14 residues. V lost 6 bases to trimming and J lost 10 bases, with 20 bases between them. CDR3 sequence: CASNRRAPGIPQHF. The CDR3 DNA sequence: TGTGCCAGCAACAGGAGGGCACCAGGAATACCCCAGCATTTT.

This chain links TRBV9 with TRBJ1-1, with 7 bases aligning to TRBD1. After removal of 4 bases from V and 5 bases from J, the junction contained 8 bases not matched to a gene. Germline V gene data show CDR1 as SGDLS and CDR2 as YYNGEE. This CDR3 has 14 amino acids. This chain's CDR3 is CASSTRQGGTEAFF. CDR3 coding DNA: TGTGCCAGCAGCACCCGACAGGGCGGGACTGAAGCTTTCTTT.

The V and J genes are TRBV3-1 (or the pseudogene TRBV3-2) and TRBJ1-6; D gene unclear. The germline V and J ends were trimmed by 0 bases and 0 bases, with 12 bases remaining between them. Germline CDR1 LGHDT, CDR2 YNNKEL (reference sequence). This CDR3 has 18 residues. The CDR3 protein is CASSQDSAVRSYNSPLHF. The CDR3 DNA follows: TGTGCCAGCAGCCAAGATTCGGCAGTGCGCTCCTATAATTCACCCCTCCACTTT.

The chain couples TRBV6-5 to TRBJ2-2; 8 positions agree with TRBD1. Trimming took 2 bases from V and 1 from J; bases not matched to a gene: 3. The V gene's germline CDR1 is MNHEY and CDR2 SVGAGI. This CDR3 is 16 amino acids long. CDR3 nucleotides: TGTGCCAGCAGTTACAGGGGGACAGGGAACACCGGGGAGCTGTTTTTT. It codes for CASSYRGTGNTGELFF.

The rearrangement joins TRBV9 to TRBJ1-4, with 8 nucleotides matching TRBD1. Germline V lookup: CDR1 SGDLS, CDR2 YYNGEE. The V and J ends lost 0 bases and 7 bases, in that order; junction bases with no gene match: 8. There are 16 residues in the CDR3. The CDR3 sequence: CASSVGAGQGVEKLFF. CDR3 DNA: TGTGCCAGCAGCGTAGGTGCCGGACAGGGTGTTGAAAAACTGTTTTTT.

The chain has TRBV27 and TRBJ2-7; 7 nucleotides match TRBD1. The CDR3 runs 15 residues. Germline assignment: CDR1 MNHEY and CDR2 SMNVEV (reference sequence). Trimming at V came to 7 bases and at J to 3 bases, leaving 12 bases not matched to a gene. The CDR3 coding sequence is TGTGCCAGCAAGTCCACCGGGGCAGGGGGCTACGAGCAGTACTTC. It encodes CASKSTGAGGYEQYF.

The CDR3 here is CASSFSGGSTDTQYF. In nucleotides, the CDR3 is TGTGCCAGCAGCTTTAGCGGGGGAAGCACAGATACGCAGTATTTT. The chain joins TRBV5-4 to TRBJ2-3, with 9 bases matching TRBD2. CDR3 size: 15 residues. V dropped 2 bases and J dropped 0; count of bases not matched to a gene: 1. Germline V lookup: CDR1 SGHNT, CDR2 YYREEE (reference sequence).

The gene calls are TRBV28 and TRBJ1-1, with unresolved D. V lost 2 bases to trimming and J lost 4 bases, with 14 bases between them. From germline, CDR1 is MDHEN and CDR2 SYDVKM. The CDR3 is 15 amino acids. The chain's CDR3 is CASSLVPGMGTEAFF. DNA for the CDR3: TGTGCCAGCAGTTTAGTTCCTGGAATGGGCACTGAAGCTTTCTTT.

This sequence joins TRBV7-2 and TRBJ2-2, with unresolved D. CDR3 length: 15 amino acids. Deletions cut 6 bases from V and 1 base from J, with 12 bases between. The germline CDR1 and CDR2 sequences are SGHTA and FQGNSA. CDR3 coding DNA: TGTGCCAGCAGACCCCCGGCACAGAACACCGGGGAGCTGTTTTTT. Translation: CASRPPAQNTGELFF.

This clone was found once. Other DNA sequences from this sample encode an identical CDR3 as well. The rearrangement uses TRBV27 and TRBJ2-2; D gene uncertain. The CDR3 totals 14 residues. Germline CDR1 and CDR2: MNHEY and SMNVEV (reference sequence). V lost 2 bases and J 2 bases, leaving 6 bases between the germline ends. For the CDR3, the DNA is TGTGCCAGCAGTTTAGTACTAAACACCGGGGAGCTGTTTTTT. It yields the protein CASSLVLNTGELFF.

The rearrangement joins TRBV6-4 to TRBJ1-4; maybe TRBD1 (5 bases). Germline CDR1 and CDR2: MRHNA and SNTAGT. The CDR3 consists of 14 residues. The V end lost 2 bases, the J end lost 8 bases, and 12 bases lay between the germline ends. CDR3 in amino acids: CASSDGVRQEKLFF. The CDR3 DNA reads TGTGCCAGCAGTGACGGGGTGAGACAGGAAAAACTGTTTTTT.

The chain links TRBV7-6 to TRBJ1-6; D not resolved. Looked up from germline, CDR1 is SGHVS and CDR2 is FNYEAQ. V lost 5 bases to trimming and J lost 13 bases, with 21 bases between them. The CDR3 is 15 residues long. This CDR3 reads CASSPRPRQSLPLHF. CDR3 in DNA: TGTGCCAGCAGCCCAAGACCTAGGCAATCTCTCCCCCTCCACTTT. Combining the CDR3 with reference TRBV7-6 and TRBJ1-6 gives the whole variable domain GAGVSQSPRYKVTKRGQDVALRCDPISGHVSLYWYRQALGQGPEFLTYFNYEAQQDKSGLPNDRFSAERPEGSISTLTIQRTEQRDSAMYRCASSPRPRQSLPLHFGNGTRLTVT.

CDR3 nucleotides: TGTGCCAGCGGAAAAACCGGGACAGGGATCTCTGGAAACACCATATATTTT. This codes for CASGKTGTGISGNTIYF. The rearrangement joins TRBV28 to TRBJ1-3; 9 bases line up with TRBD1. There are 17 residues in the CDR3. Per the germline V gene, CDR1 is MDHEN and CDR2 is SYDVKM. The V and J ends lost 8 bases and 0 bases, in that order; junction bases with no gene match: 11.

CDR3: CAIRPGATDTQYF. CDR3 DNA: TGTGCCATCAGGCCGGGCGCCACAGATACGCAGTATTTT. The gene calls are TRBV10-3 and TRBJ2-3; unclear D gene. Germline CDR1 is ENHRY and CDR2 is SYGVKD. This CDR3 comprises 13 residues. Trimming stripped 6 bases from V and 2 bases from J, with 9 bases between.

The chain combines TRBV5-6 with TRBJ1-5, with D maybe TRBD1 (5 bases). CDR3 size: 18 residues. The V end was cut by 4 bases, the J end by 0 bases, with 20 bases between. The germline CDR1 and CDR2 sequences are SGHDT and YYEEEE. The CDR3 DNA reads as TGTGCCAGCAGCGTGGCCGGGGCGACAAGTTATAGCAATCAGCCCCAGCATTTT. Its translation: CASSVAGATSYSNQPQHF.

CDR3: CASQNGDQPQHF. The CDR3 DNA follows: TGTGCCAGTCAAAACGGGGATCAGCCCCAGCATTTT. The chain couples TRBV19 to TRBJ1-5; D call uncertain. The germline CDR1 and CDR2 sequences are LNHDA and SQIVND (reference sequence). CDR3 length equals 12 residues. With 8 bases removed from V and 5 bases from J, the gap between germline ends came to 10 bases.

The chain links TRBV30 to TRBJ1-2, with a tentative D call TRBD1 (6 bases). The V and J ends lost 0 bases and 6 bases respectively, with 11 bases between them. Germline V gene data show CDR1 as GTSNPN and CDR2 as SVGIG (reference sequence). The CDR3 sequence is 13 residues long. CDR3 region: CAWSVRSGDGYTF. The CDR3 DNA sequence: TGTGCCTGGAGTGTACGGTCAGGGGATGGCTACACCTTC.

This chain joins TRBV28 and TRBJ1-2; possibly TRBD1 for D (6 bases). CDR1 is MDHEN and CDR2 is SYDVKM in the germline V gene. Trimming shortened V by 2 bases and J by 3 bases, and 10 bases separated the two germline ends. The CDR3 runs 14 residues. The CDR3 nucleotides read TGTGCCAGCAGTTTACCTGACAGGTACTATGGCTACACCTTC. Amino acids: CASSLPDRYYGYTF.

J is TRBJ1-2 and V is TRBV6-5; 7 positions agree with TRBD1. This CDR3 spans 14 amino acids. Germline-derived CDR1 and CDR2 are MNHEY and SVGAGI. Trimming cost V 6 bases and J 8 bases; bases outside gene matches: 12. This CDR3 is CASSRDSLVGGYTF. The DNA for the CDR3 is TGTGCCAGCAGCCGGGACAGCCTGGTAGGCGGCTACACCTTC.

The CDR3 region is CASSLQDPNTGELFF. The CDR3 DNA reads TGCGCCAGCAGCTTGCAGGATCCGAACACCGGGGAGCTGTTTTTT. V usage is TRBV5-1 and J usage is TRBJ2-2; D not certain. Trimming pared 1 base from V and 0 bases from J, leaving 7 bases between. Germline V gene lookup returns CDR1 SGHRS and CDR2 YFSETQ. CDR3 length: 15 amino acids.

The chain is built from TRBV3-1 (or the pseudogene TRBV3-2) and TRBJ1-2; a weak D match, TRBD1 (6 bases). There are 14 residues in the CDR3. The germline CDR1 and CDR2 sequences are LGHDT and YNNKEL (reference sequence). Trimming left V 4 bases short and J 7 bases short, with 16 bases between. The CDR3 reads CASSRQGLQGGYTF. DNA of the CDR3: TGTGCCAGCAGCCGCCAAGGGTTACAGGGTGGCTACACCTTC.

The J gene is TRBJ1-5, the V gene TRBV6-4, with D maybe TRBD1 (5 bases). V dropped 0 bases and J dropped 2 bases, with 5 bases sitting between them. This CDR3 is 14 amino acids long. Germline CDR1 reads MRHNA; CDR2 reads SNTAGT. The CDR3 bases are TGTGCCAGCAGTGACTCGGGGGGCAATCAGCCCCAGCATTTT. Translated: CASSDSGGNQPQHF.

The V and J genes are TRBV27 and TRBJ1-6; 9 bases are a match to TRBD1. In germline, CDR1 is MNHEY, CDR2 SMNVEV (reference sequence). CDR3 size: 18 residues. Trimming at V came to 0 bases and at J to 1 base, leaving 4 bases not matched to a gene. CDR3 protein: CASSLSSDRGSYNSPLHF. The CDR3 coding sequence is TGTGCCAGCAGTTTATCTTCGGACAGGGGATCCTATAATTCACCCCTCCACTTT.

The J gene is TRBJ2-2, the V gene TRBV2, with 11 bases fitting TRBD2. This CDR3 has 15 amino acids. Germline V CDR1 and CDR2: SNHLY, FYNNEI. V was pared by 4 bases and J by 6 bases, with 4 bases of the junction left unmatched. CDR3 in DNA: TGTGCCAGCAGTGGACTAGCGGGGAGATCCGGGGAGCTGTTTTTT. Translating gives CASSGLAGRSGELFF.

This clone was observed once. This chain connects TRBV2 to TRBJ1-6; D gene ambiguous. Trimming shortened V by 2 bases and J by 9 bases, and 5 bases separated the two germline ends. Germline assignment: CDR1 SNHLY and CDR2 FYNNEI. The CDR3 totals 12 residues. The DNA for the CDR3 is TGTGCCAGCAGTGAATCAGCTTCACCCCTCCACTTT. Its translation is CASSESASPLHF.

This clone was detected only a few times. The chain couples TRBV27 to TRBJ2-3, with TRBD1 matching 7 bases. V lost 3 bases, J lost 8 bases, and 11 bases stayed unmatched. This CDR3 contains 15 residues. Per the germline V gene, CDR1 is MNHEY and CDR2 is SMNVEV (reference sequence). CDR3 in DNA: TGTGCCAGCAGTTTCGGGGAAAGGGGGCTCCGTACGCAGTATTTT. Its protein is CASSFGERGLRTQYF.